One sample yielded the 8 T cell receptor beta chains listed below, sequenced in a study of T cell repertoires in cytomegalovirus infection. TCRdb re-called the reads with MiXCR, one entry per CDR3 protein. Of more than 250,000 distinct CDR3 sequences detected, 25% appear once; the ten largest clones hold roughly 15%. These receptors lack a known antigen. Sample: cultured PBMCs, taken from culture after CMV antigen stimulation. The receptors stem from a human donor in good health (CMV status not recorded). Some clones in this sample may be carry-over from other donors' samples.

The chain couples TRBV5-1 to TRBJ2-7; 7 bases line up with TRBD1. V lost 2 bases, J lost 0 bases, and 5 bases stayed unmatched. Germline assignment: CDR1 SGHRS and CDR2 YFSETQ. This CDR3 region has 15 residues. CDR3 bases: TGCGCCAGCAGCTTATTCGGGACAGCCTCCTACGAGCAGTACTTC. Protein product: CASSLFGTASYEQYF.

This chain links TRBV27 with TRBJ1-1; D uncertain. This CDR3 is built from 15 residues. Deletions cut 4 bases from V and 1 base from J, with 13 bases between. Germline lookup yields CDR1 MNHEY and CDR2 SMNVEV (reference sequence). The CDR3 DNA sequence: TGTGCCAGCAGTTCCCTGACTGAGCCGAACACTGAAGCTTTCTTT. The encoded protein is CASSSLTEPNTEAFF.

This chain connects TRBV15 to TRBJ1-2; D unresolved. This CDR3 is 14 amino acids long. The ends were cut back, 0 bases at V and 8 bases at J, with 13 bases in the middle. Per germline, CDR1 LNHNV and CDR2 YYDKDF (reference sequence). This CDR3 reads CATSREGFFGGYTF. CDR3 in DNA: TGTGCCACCAGCAGAGAAGGCTTTTTCGGGGGCTACACCTTC.

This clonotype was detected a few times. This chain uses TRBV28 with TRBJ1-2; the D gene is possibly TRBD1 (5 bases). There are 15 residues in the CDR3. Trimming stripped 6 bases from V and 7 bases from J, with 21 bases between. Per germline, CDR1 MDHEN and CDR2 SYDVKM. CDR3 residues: CASSRSSGIEVGYTF. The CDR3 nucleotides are TGTGCCAGCAGCCGTTCTTCAGGGATCGAGGTTGGCTACACCTTC.

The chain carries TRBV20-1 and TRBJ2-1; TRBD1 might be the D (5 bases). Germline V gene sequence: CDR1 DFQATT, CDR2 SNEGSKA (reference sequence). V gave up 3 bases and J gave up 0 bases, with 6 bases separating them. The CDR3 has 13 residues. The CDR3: CSASRGSYNEQFF. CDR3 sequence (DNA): TGCAGTGCTAGTAGGGGCTCCTACAATGAGCAGTTCTTC.

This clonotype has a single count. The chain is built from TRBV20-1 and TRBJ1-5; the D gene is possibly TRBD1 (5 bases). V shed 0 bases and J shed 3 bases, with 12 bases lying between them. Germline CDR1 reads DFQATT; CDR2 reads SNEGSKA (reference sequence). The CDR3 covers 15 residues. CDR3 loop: CSAREGTEINQPQHF. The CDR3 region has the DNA TGCAGTGCTAGAGAAGGGACGGAAATCAATCAGCCCCAGCATTTT.

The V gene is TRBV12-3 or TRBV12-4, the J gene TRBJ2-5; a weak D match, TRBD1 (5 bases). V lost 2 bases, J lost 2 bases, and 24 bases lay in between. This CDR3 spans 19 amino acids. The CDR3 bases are TGTGCCAGCAGTTTAACAGGTTTTATGTCCCACCGGTATCAAGAGACCCAGTACTTC. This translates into CASSLTGFMSHRYQETQYF.

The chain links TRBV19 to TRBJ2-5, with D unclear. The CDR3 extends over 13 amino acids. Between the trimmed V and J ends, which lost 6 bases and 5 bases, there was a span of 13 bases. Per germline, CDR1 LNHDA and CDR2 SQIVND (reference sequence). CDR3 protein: CASRPAPWETQYF. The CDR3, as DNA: TGTGCCAGTAGACCCGCGCCCTGGGAGACCCAGTACTTC.